The 9 T cell receptor beta chains below were found in one sample sequenced in a study of blood T cell repertoires in COVID-19. TCRdb's table, derived via immunoSEQ multiplex PCR, lists solely in-frame clones and lacks some. Altogether 150,000 to 200,000 clones are present, roughly 83% being singletons, with the ten largest covering 7.5% to 10%. The sample consisted of PBMCs or T cells enriched from blood (not recorded which). The source of these receptors is a woman aged 25 to 39 who had recovered from COVID-19.

V usage is TRBV4-1 and J usage is TRBJ1-2; TRBD1 is a possible D gene (6 bases). The germline V gene has CDR1 MGHRA and CDR2 YSYEKL. The CDR3 is made up of 15 amino acids. Trimming stripped 2 bases from V and 4 bases from J, with 14 bases between. CDR3 protein: CASSQSGGRSYGYTF. The DNA of the CDR3 is TGCGCCAGCAGCCAATCGGGGGGCCGTAGCTATGGCTACACCTTC.

This clone was picked up one time. V and J are TRBV27 and TRBJ1-1; unclear D gene. The CDR3 sequence is 13 residues long. Trimming shortened V by 3 bases and J by 1 base, and 6 bases separated the two germline ends. Germline CDR1 reads MNHEY; CDR2 reads SMNVEV (reference sequence). The CDR3 loop reads CASSFGGNTEAFF. CDR3 DNA: TGTGCCAGCAGTTTCGGAGGGAACACTGAAGCTTTCTTT.

The chain employs TRBV28 and TRBJ2-7, with 10 nucleotides matching TRBD1. The CDR3 is made up of 14 amino acids. The germline CDR1 and CDR2 sequences are MDHEN and SYDVKM. The junction had 5 bases not matched to a gene; V was cut back by 7 bases and J by 2 bases. The chain's CDR3 is CASTTDRGPYEQYF. The CDR3 region has the DNA TGTGCCAGCACTACCGACAGGGGGCCCTACGAGCAGTACTTC.

The chain has TRBV18 and TRBJ1-1; D is unresolved. V was trimmed by 3 bases and J by 1 base, leaving 12 bases between them. Germline assignment: CDR1 KGHSH and CDR2 LQKENI. The CDR3 extends over 15 amino acids. The CDR3 loop is CASSPVGGGNTEAFF. CDR3 sequence (DNA): TGTGCCAGCTCACCCGTAGGAGGAGGGAACACTGAAGCTTTCTTT.

This chain joins TRBV28 and TRBJ2-5, with TRBD2 matching over 10 bases. The CDR3 has 16 amino acids. The V segment lost 6 bases and the J segment 0 bases; nucleotides outside the gene matches: 7. Germline-derived CDR1 and CDR2 are MDHEN and SYDVKM. CDR3 amino acids: CASSRTSGVYQETQYF. In DNA, the CDR3 is TGTGCCAGCAGCAGGACTAGCGGAGTGTACCAAGAGACCCAGTACTTC. The full variable domain, rest sourced from reference TRBV28 and TRBJ2-5, is DVKVTQSSRYLVKRTGEKVFLECVQDMDHENMFWYRQDPGLGLRLIYFSYDVKMKEKGDIPEGYSVSREKKERFSLILESASTNQTSMYLCASSRTSGVYQETQYFGPGTRLLVL.

The V call is TRBV28, the J call TRBJ2-3, with 13 bases fitting TRBD2. J lost 2 bases, V lost 10 bases, and 15 bases had no gene match. Germline assignment: CDR1 MDHEN and CDR2 SYDVKM. The CDR3 contains 18 residues. The chain's CDR3 is CATHGIPGLAGITDTQYF. In nucleotides, the CDR3 is TGTGCCACCCACGGGATTCCGGGACTAGCGGGAATCACAGATACGCAGTATTTT.

This clone was seen at least ten times. This chain links TRBV13 with TRBJ2-7; D possibly corresponds to TRBD2 (5 bases). The V end was cut by 4 bases, the J end by 0 bases, with 16 bases between. CDR3 size: 16 residues. The germline V gene has CDR1 PRHDT and CDR2 FYEKMQ (reference sequence). The DNA for the CDR3 is TGTGCCAGCAGCTCCTCCGGGAACAGCGCCTCCTACGAGCAGTACTTC. Protein product: CASSSSGNSASYEQYF.

The rearrangement uses TRBV5-1 and TRBJ2-3, with 10 bases fitting TRBD2. With 4 bases clipped from V and 7 bases from J, the junction kept 6 bases outside the gene matches. This CDR3 comprises 14 residues. Germline-derived CDR1 and CDR2 are SGHRS and YFSETQ. CDR3 nucleotides: TGCGCCAGCAGCCTCGGGACTAGCGTTAATACGCAGTATTTT. This encodes CASSLGTSVNTQYF.

The chain combines TRBV30 with TRBJ2-1; D remains unclear. Germline CDR1 reads GTSNPN; CDR2 reads SVGIG (reference sequence). This CDR3 spans 15 amino acids. The ends were cut back, 0 bases at V and 0 bases at J, with 9 bases in the middle. The CDR3 DNA follows: TGTGCCTGGAGTGTACCGAAGAGCTCCTACAATGAGCAGTTCTTC. Its translation: CAWSVPKSSYNEQFF.